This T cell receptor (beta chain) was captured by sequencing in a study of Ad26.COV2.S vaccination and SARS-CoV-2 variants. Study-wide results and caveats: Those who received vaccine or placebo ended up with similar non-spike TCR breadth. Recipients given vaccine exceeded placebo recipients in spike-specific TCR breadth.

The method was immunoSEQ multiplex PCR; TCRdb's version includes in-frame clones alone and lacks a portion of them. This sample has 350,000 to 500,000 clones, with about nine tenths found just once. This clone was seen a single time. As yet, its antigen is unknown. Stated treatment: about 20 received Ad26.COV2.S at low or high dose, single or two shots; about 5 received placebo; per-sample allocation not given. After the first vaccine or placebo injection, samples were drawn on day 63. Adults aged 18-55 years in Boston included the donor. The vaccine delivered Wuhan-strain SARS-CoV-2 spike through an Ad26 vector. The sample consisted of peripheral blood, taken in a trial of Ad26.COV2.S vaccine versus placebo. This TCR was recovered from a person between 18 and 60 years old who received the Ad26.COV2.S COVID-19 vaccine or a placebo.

The CDR3 here is CASSLGTSGSYEQFF. CDR3 nucleotide sequence: TGCGCCAGCAGCTTGGGGACTAGCGGGAGCTATGAGCAGTTCTTC. The chain has TRBV5-1 and TRBJ2-1; 13 bases match TRBD2. V lost 0 bases, J lost 8 bases, and 2 bases stayed unmatched. The CDR3 sequence is 15 residues long. Looked up from germline, CDR1 is SGHRS and CDR2 is YFSETQ.